The 29 T cell receptor beta chains in this list originate from one sample, sequenced in a study of CD8 T cells in ankylosing spondylitis. Study conclusions and caveats: Blood from ankylosing spondylitis patients appeared to carry a characteristic roughly 8-variant TCR beta motif.

Their cognate antigens are unknown. From the 5' RACE reads, TCRdb called clonotypes with MiXCR, one entry per CDR3 protein. The sample holds a few hundred thousand distinct CDR3 sequences; 8% are singletons and the top ten take more than 12%. The sample comprised blood, either unsorted or a sorted T cell fraction (not recorded which). These receptors were taken from a male donor with ankylosing spondylitis.

A few counts support this clonotype. This sequence joins TRBV3-1 and TRBJ2-7; 8 bases line up with TRBD2. The CDR3 spans 15 residues. Germline trimming cut 2 bases from V and 4 bases from J; bases unmatched to any gene: 7. CDR1 and CDR2 from the germline V gene are LGHDT and YNNKEL (reference sequence). The CDR3 is CASSQSAGGVYEQYF. Here the CDR3 DNA reads TGTGCCAGCAGCCAATCGGCGGGAGGAGTTTACGAGCAGTACTTC.

The chain couples TRBV11-3 to TRBJ2-1; 7 bases agree with TRBD1. The DNA end favors TRBJ2-7, so the J call may be wrong. CDR3 length: 14 residues. Germline CDR1 and CDR2: SGHNT and YENEEA. This CDR3 reads CASSFSGTVSEQYF. In nucleotides, the CDR3 is TGTGCCAGCAGCTTCTCCGGGACAGTTAGTGAGCAGTACTTC.

The table lists this clonotype with many counts. The chain links TRBV12-3 or TRBV12-4 to TRBJ1-4; D possibly corresponds to TRBD1 (5 bases). There are 13 residues in the CDR3. Trimming removed 3 bases at V and 7 bases at J, with 9 bases between. Here the CDR3 reads CASSFGGIEKLFF. The DNA for the CDR3 is TGTGCCAGCAGTTTCGGGGGGATTGAAAAACTGTTTTTT.

Only a few counts were recorded for this clonotype. The chain is built from TRBV10-3 and TRBJ2-5, with TRBD1 matching 7 bases. There are 14 residues in the CDR3. V shed 6 bases, J shed 5 bases, and the junction held 9 bases outside the gene matches. Germline lookup yields CDR1 ENHRY and CDR2 SYGVKD. This chain's CDR3 is CAIRSDRDAETQYF. Written as DNA, the CDR3 is TGTGCCATCAGATCAGACAGGGACGCGGAGACCCAGTACTTC.

The rearrangement links TRBV6-2 or TRBV6-3 to TRBJ2-1, with D hard to call. The germline CDR1 and CDR2 sequences are MNHEY and SVGEGT. Trimming removed 10 bases at V and 4 bases at J, with 8 bases between. This CDR3 has 11 amino acids. CDR3 sequence: CATTYYNEQFF. The CDR3 nucleotides read TGTGCCACCACTTATTACAATGAGCAGTTCTTC.

This clonotype was seen repeatedly, ten times or more. The chain links TRBV5-1 to TRBJ2-2; unclear D gene. Looked up from germline, CDR1 is SGHRS and CDR2 is YFSETQ. This CDR3 region has 14 residues. Deletions cut 1 base from V and 2 bases from J, with 6 bases between. This CDR3 is CASSLSTNTGELFF. CDR3 coding DNA: TGCGCCAGCAGCTTGAGTACAAACACCGGGGAGCTGTTTTTT.

In its sample, this clonotype was seen many times. The V call is TRBV29-1, the J call TRBJ1-1, with D possibly matching TRBD1 (5 bases). V lost 6 bases and J lost 1, with 15 bases in between. CDR1 is SQVTM and CDR2 is ANQGSEA in the germline V gene. The CDR3 extends over 14 amino acids. The CDR3 sequence: CSVTRGGPNTEAFF. CDR3 coding DNA: TGCAGCGTCACGAGGGGAGGCCCGAACACTGAAGCTTTCTTT.

This clonotype was seen more than once but under ten times. The gene calls are TRBV19 and TRBJ2-4, with TRBD2 matching over 7 bases. From germline, CDR1 is LNHDA and CDR2 SQIVND (reference sequence). The CDR3 has 19 amino acids. J gave up 0 bases and V 0 bases, and 11 bases lay outside the gene matches. CDR3 sequence: CASSIDRASGDLAKNIQYF. The CDR3 bases are TGTGCCAGTAGTATAGATCGGGCTAGCGGAGATCTAGCCAAAAACATTCAGTACTTC. The variable domain in full, with the rest retrieved from reference TRBV19 and TRBJ2-4, is DGGITQSPKYLFRKEGQNVTLSCEQNLNHDAMYWYRQDPGQGLRLIYYSQIVNDFQKGDIAEGYSVSREKKESFPLTVTSAQKNPTAFYLCASSIDRASGDLAKNIQYFGAGTRLSVL.

Only a few counts were recorded for this clonotype. The chain couples TRBV7-9 to TRBJ2-7; TRBD2 agrees at 7 bases. The CDR3 is made up of 16 amino acids. The germline gives CDR1 SEHNR, CDR2 FQNEAQ (reference sequence). Trimming removed 5 bases from V and 3 bases from J; junction bases left unmatched: 13. CDR3 nucleotides: TGTGCCAGCAGCCCTAGCCCGACTAGCAGTGGCTACGAGCAGTACTTC. Amino acids: CASSPSPTSSGYEQYF.

The chain joins TRBV4-1 to TRBJ2-1; perhaps TRBD2 as D (5 bases). Germline CDR1 MGHRA, CDR2 YSYEKL. V shed 4 bases and J shed 9 bases, with 16 bases lying between them. This CDR3 contains 14 residues. The CDR3 DNA sequence: TGCGCCAGCAGCCCCCTAGAGTCCCGGGGTGAGCAGTTCTTC. Protein product: CASSPLESRGEQFF.

CDR3 DNA sequence: TGTGCCAGCAGTTTAGGCGGACCGATGGGTGTGAATGAGCAGTTCTTC. Translating gives CASSLGGPMGVNEQFF. This chain joins TRBV12-3 or TRBV12-4 and TRBJ2-1; D is undetermined. Trimming removed 1 base from V and 7 bases from J, with 17 bases in between. The CDR3 is 16 amino acids.

The chain employs TRBV6-2 or TRBV6-3 and TRBJ2-1, with D uncertain. Germline values: CDR1 MNHEY, CDR2 SVGEGT. The CDR3 length is 14 residues. V was shortened by 6 bases and J by 9 bases, with 18 bases between the two germline ends. CDR3 coding DNA: TGTGCCAGCAGCCTACCGGCGGAGTTTCGTGAGCAGTTCTTC. Translated, it gives CASSLPAEFREQFF.

This clonotype was detected a few times. V gene TRBV30 combines with J gene TRBJ2-3; D is possibly TRBD2 (6 bases). V shed 2 bases and J shed 2 bases, with 14 bases lying between them. Germline V gene lookup returns CDR1 GTSNPN and CDR2 SVGIG (reference sequence). The CDR3 is made up of 15 amino acids. CDR3 in DNA: TGTGCCTGGAGTCTTAATAGCGGATTCACAGATACGCAGTATTTT. It translates to CAWSLNSGFTDTQYF.

This clonotype was counted between two and nine times. This chain uses TRBV7-9 with TRBJ2-5; the D is unclear. V lost 2 bases to trimming and J lost 3 bases, with 7 bases between them. The CDR3 has 13 residues. The germline V gene encodes CDR1 SEHNR and CDR2 FQNEAQ (reference sequence). CDR3 loop: CASSLFLEETQYF. The CDR3 DNA follows: TGTGCCAGCAGCTTATTTCTAGAAGAGACCCAGTACTTC.

This clonotype was picked up a small number of times. The chain recombines TRBV7-9 with TRBJ1-4; 10 nucleotides agree with TRBD1. Per germline, CDR1 SEHNR and CDR2 FQNEAQ (reference sequence). V dropped 3 bases and J dropped 6; count of bases not matched to a gene: 1. The CDR3 contains 14 residues. DNA of the CDR3: TGTGCCAGCAGCTTTGGACAGGGGGATGAAAAACTGTTTTTT. Translated: CASSFGQGDEKLFF.

This chain links TRBV7-9 with TRBJ2-1, with 10 bases that match TRBD2. The CDR3 length is 15 residues. Germline CDR1 and CDR2: SEHNR and FQNEAQ (reference sequence). V shed 6 bases and J 4 bases; nucleotides not matched to a gene: 6. CDR3 DNA sequence: TGTGCCAGCAGTTCTAGCGGGGGACCGTACAATGAGCAGTTCTTC. Translation gives CASSSSGGPYNEQFF.

Many counts were recorded for this clonotype. The rearrangement uses TRBV4-1 and TRBJ2-1; TRBD2 agrees at 9 bases. The CDR3 sequence is 21 residues long. Germline lookup yields CDR1 MGHRA and CDR2 YSYEKL. V trimming: 0 bases; J trimming: 2 bases; junction bases outside the gene matches: 17. CDR3 DNA sequence: TGCGCCAGCAGCCAAGACCGAGGGGGCGAGCGGGGACTAGCAACCTACAATGAGCAGTTCTTC. Translated: CASSQDRGGERGLATYNEQFF.

This clonotype was seen a handful of times. The chain has TRBV29-1 and TRBJ2-2, with TRBD2 matching over 9 bases. This CDR3 comprises 12 residues. Losses at the gene ends were 6 bases for V and 13 bases for J; bases not matched to a gene: 9. The germline V gene encodes CDR1 SQVTM and CDR2 ANQGSEA. CDR3: CSVGTSGQGLFF. CDR3 DNA: TGCAGCGTGGGAACTAGCGGGCAGGGGCTGTTTTTT.

This clonotype appeared a few times. The gene calls are TRBV6-1 and TRBJ1-1; D unresolved. The germline gives CDR1 MNHNS, CDR2 SASEGT. This CDR3 comprises 12 residues. Trimming stripped 3 bases from V and 6 bases from J, with 8 bases between. The CDR3 reads CASSEMSAEAFF. The CDR3 nucleotides read TGTGCCAGCAGTGAGATGAGCGCTGAAGCTTTCTTT.

This clonotype was found many times. The genes are TRBV5-1 and TRBJ2-7; D is uncertain. The CDR3 is 15 amino acids. Germline CDR1 is SGHRS and CDR2 is YFSETQ. The V gene lost 0 bases and the J gene lost 2 bases, with 12 bases spanning the gap. The CDR3 DNA is TGCGCCAGCAGCTTGGATACCCCTTTTGCCTACGAGCAGTACTTC. It encodes CASSLDTPFAYEQYF.

Many counts were recorded for this clonotype. The chain employs TRBV29-1 and TRBJ2-3, with D perhaps TRBD1 (5 bases). The CDR3 length is 13 residues. Per germline, CDR1 SQVTM and CDR2 ANQGSEA. Deletions cut 3 bases from V and 4 bases from J, with 11 bases between. CDR3 DNA: TGCAGCGTTGATCCCCAGGGCGCAGATACGCAGTATTTT. Translating it yields CSVDPQGADTQYF.

This clonotype was seen a few times. This chain links TRBV24-1 with TRBJ2-1, with a tentative D call TRBD2 (6 bases). CDR3 length equals 13 residues. The germline CDR1 and CDR2 sequences are KGHDR and SFDVKD. V gave up 4 bases and J gave up 7 bases, with 10 bases separating them. The CDR3 is CATSEDGGNEQFF. CDR3 DNA: TGTGCCACCAGTGAGGATGGGGGGAATGAGCAGTTCTTC.

The chain joins TRBV18 to TRBJ1-5, with TRBD1 matching 9 bases. The germline gives CDR1 KGHSH, CDR2 LQKENI. Trimming at V came to 3 bases and at J to 3 bases, leaving 3 bases not matched to a gene. The CDR3 length is 15 residues. The DNA for the CDR3 is TGTGCCAGCTCACCGGGACAGGGTACCAATCAGCCCCAGCATTTT. Translating it yields CASSPGQGTNQPQHF.

V usage is TRBV20-1 and J usage is TRBJ2-3; either TRBD1 or TRBD2 may supply D (5 bases each). CDR1 is DFQATT and CDR2 is SNEGSKA in the germline V gene (reference sequence). V lost 6 bases to trimming and J lost 0 bases, with 25 bases between them. CDR3 length: 18 amino acids. CDR3 sequence: CSASGSTEGITSTDTQYF. In DNA form, the CDR3 reads TGCAGTGCGTCAGGGTCGACCGAGGGGATAACTAGCACAGATACGCAGTATTTT.

The J gene is TRBJ2-3, the V gene TRBV3-1; D could derive from TRBD1 or TRBD2 (6 bases each). Germline-derived CDR1 and CDR2 are LGHDT and YNNKEL (reference sequence). Trimming took 8 bases from V and 2 from J, leaving 17 bases between them. The CDR3 has 15 residues. The DNA for the CDR3 is TGTGCCAGCCACAAGGGGGGCCGGACCACAGATACGCAGTATTTT. This encodes CASHKGGRTTDTQYF.

The V gene is TRBV10-3, the J gene TRBJ2-5; a possible D gene is TRBD2 (6 bases). Trimming shortened V by 7 bases and J by 3 bases, and 12 bases separated the two germline ends. The germline CDR1 and CDR2 sequences are ENHRY and SYGVKD. This CDR3 is 13 amino acids long. The CDR3 is CAINSGLEETQYF. The CDR3 DNA reads TGTGCCATCAACTCGGGACTGGAAGAGACCCAGTACTTC.

The chain combines TRBV6-1 with TRBJ2-7; 9 bases fit TRBD2. CDR3 length equals 17 residues. CDR1 and CDR2 (germline): MNHNS, SASEGT. After removal of 7 bases from V and 3 bases from J, the junction contained 16 bases not matched to a gene. This CDR3 is CASTRNLAGVSLYEQYF. For the CDR3, the DNA is TGTGCCAGCACCAGGAATTTAGCGGGAGTGTCTCTCTACGAGCAGTACTTC.

This clonotype was counted only a few times. V usage is TRBV5-1 and J usage is TRBJ2-7; 13 nucleotides line up with TRBD2. The germline V gene has CDR1 SGHRS and CDR2 YFSETQ. Trimming at V came to 4 bases and at J to 9 bases, leaving 7 bases not matched to a gene. CDR3 length: 14 residues. The CDR3 region is CASSPGLAGVAQYF. CDR3 bases: TGCGCCAGCAGCCCCGGACTAGCGGGAGTTGCGCAGTACTTC.

The count of this clonotype is one. The rearrangement joins TRBV20-1 to TRBJ2-3; D ambiguous. CDR1 is DFQATT and CDR2 is SNEGSKA in the germline V gene (reference sequence). This CDR3 has 13 residues. V lost 7 bases, J lost 4 bases, and 15 bases lay in between. CDR3 region: CSVPVNVADTQYF. The DNA for the CDR3 is TGCAGTGTCCCGGTTAACGTCGCAGATACGCAGTATTTT.